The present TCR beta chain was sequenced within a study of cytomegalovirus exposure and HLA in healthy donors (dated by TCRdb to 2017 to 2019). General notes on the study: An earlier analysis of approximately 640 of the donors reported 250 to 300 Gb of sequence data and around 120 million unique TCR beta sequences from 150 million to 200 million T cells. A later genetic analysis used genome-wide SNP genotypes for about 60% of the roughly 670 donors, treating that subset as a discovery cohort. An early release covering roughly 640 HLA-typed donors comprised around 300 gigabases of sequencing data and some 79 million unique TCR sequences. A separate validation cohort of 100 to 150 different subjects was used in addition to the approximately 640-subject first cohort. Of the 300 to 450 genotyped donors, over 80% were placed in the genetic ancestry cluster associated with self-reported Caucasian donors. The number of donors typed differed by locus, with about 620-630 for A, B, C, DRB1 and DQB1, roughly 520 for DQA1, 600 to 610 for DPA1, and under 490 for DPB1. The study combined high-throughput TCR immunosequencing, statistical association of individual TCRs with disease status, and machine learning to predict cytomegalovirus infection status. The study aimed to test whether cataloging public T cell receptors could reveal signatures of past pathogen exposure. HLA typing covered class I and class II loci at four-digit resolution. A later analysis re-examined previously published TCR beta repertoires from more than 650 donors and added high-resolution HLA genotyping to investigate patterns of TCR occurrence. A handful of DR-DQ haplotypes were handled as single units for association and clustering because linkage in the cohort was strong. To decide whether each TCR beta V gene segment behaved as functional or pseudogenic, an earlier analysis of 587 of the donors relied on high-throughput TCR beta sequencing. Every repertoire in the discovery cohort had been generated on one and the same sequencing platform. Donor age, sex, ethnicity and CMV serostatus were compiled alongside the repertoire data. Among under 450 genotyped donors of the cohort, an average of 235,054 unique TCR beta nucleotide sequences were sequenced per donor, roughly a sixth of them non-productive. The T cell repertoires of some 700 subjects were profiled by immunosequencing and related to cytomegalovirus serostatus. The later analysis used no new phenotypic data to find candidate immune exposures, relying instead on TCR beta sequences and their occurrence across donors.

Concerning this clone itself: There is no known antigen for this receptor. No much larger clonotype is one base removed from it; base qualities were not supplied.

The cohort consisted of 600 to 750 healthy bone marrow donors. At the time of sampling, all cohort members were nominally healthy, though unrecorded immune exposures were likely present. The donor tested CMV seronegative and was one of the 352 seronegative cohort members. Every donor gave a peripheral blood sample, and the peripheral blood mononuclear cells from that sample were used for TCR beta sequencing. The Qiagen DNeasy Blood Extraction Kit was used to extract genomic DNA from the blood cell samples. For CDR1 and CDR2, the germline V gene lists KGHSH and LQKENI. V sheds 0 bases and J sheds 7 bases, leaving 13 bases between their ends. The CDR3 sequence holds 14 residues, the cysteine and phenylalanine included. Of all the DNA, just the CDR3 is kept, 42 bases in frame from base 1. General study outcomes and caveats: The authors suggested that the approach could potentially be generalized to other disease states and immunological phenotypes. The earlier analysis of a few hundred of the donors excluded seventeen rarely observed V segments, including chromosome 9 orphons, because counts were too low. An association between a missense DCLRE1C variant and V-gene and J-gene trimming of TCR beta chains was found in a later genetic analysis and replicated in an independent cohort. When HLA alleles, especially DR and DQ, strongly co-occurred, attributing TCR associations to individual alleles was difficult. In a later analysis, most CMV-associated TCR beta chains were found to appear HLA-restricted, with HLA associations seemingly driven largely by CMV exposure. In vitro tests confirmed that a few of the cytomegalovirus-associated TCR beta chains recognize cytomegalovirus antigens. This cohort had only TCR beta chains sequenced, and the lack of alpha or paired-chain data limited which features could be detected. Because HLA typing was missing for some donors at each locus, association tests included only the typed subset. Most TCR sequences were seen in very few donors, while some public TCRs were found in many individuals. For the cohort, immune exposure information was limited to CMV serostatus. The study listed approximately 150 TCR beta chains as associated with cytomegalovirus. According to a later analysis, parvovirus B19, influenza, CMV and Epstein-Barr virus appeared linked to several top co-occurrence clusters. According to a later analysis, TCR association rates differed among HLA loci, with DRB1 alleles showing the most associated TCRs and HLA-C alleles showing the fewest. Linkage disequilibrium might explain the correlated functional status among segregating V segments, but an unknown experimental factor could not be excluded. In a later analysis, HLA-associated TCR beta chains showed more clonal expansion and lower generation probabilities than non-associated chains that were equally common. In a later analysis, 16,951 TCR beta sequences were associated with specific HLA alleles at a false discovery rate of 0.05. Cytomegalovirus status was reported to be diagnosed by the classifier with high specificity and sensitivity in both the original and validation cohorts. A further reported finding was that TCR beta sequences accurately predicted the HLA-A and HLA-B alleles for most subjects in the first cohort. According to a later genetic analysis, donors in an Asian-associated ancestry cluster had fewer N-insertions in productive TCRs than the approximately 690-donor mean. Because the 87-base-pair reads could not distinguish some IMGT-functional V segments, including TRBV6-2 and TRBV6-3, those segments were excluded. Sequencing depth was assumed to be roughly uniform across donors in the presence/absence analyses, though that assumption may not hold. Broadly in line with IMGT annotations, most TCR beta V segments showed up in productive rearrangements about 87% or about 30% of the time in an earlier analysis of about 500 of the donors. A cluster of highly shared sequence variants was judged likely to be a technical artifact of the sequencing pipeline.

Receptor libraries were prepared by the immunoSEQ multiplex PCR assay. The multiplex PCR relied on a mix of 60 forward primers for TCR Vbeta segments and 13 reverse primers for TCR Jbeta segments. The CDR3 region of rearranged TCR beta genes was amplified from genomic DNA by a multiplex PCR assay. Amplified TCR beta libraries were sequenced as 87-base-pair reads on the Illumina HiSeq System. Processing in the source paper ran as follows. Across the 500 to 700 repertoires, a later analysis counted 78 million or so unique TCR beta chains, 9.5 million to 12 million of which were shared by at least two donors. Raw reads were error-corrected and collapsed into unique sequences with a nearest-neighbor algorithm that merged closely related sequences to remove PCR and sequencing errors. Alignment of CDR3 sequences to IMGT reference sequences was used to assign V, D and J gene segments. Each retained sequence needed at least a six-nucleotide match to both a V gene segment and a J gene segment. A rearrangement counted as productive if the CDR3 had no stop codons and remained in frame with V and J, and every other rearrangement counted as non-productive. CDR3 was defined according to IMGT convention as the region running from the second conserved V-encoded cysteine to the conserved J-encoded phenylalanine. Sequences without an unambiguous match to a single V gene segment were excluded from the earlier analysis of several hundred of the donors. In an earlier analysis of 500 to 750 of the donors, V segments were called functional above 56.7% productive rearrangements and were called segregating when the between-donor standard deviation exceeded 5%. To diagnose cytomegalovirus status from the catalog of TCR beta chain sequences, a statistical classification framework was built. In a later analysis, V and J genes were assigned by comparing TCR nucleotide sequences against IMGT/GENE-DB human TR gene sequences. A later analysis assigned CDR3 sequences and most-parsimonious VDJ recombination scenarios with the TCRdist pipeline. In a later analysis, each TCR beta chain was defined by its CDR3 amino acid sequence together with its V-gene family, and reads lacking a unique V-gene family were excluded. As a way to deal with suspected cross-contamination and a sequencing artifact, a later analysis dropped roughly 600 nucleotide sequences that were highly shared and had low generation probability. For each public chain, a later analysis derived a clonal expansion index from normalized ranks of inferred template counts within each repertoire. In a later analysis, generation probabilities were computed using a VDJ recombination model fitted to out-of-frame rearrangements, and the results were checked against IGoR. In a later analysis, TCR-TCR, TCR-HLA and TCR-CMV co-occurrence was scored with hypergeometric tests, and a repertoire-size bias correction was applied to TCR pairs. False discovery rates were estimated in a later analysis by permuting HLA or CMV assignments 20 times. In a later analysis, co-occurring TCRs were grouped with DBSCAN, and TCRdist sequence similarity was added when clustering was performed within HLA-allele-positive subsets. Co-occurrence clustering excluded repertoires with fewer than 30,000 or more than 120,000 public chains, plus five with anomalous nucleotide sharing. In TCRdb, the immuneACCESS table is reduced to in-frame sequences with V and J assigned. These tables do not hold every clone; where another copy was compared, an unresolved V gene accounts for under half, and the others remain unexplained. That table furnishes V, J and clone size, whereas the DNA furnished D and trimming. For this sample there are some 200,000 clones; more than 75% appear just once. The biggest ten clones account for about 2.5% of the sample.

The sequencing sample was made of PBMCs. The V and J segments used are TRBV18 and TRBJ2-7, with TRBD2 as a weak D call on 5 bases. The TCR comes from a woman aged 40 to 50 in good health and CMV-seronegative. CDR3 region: CASSPPRAPMEQYF. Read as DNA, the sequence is TGTGCCAGCTCACCACCGCGGGCCCCCATGGAGCAGTACTTC.